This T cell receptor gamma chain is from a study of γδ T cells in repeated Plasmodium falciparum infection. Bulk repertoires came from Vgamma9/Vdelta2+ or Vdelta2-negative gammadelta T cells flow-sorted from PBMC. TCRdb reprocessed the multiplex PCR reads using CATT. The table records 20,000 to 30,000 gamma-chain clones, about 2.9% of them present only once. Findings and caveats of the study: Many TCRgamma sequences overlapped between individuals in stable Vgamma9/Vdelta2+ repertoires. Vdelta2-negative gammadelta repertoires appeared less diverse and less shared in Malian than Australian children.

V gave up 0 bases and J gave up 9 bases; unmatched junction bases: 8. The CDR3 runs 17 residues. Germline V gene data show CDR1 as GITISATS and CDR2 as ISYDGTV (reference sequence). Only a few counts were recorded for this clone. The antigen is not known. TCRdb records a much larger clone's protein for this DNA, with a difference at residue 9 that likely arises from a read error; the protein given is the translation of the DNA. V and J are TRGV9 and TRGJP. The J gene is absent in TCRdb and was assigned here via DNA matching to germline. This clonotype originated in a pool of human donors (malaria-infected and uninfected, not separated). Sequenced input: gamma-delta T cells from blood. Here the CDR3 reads CALWEVLCGLGKKIKVF. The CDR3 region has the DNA TGTGCCTTGTGGGAGGTGCTCTGTGGGTTGGGCAAAAAAATCAAGGTATTT.